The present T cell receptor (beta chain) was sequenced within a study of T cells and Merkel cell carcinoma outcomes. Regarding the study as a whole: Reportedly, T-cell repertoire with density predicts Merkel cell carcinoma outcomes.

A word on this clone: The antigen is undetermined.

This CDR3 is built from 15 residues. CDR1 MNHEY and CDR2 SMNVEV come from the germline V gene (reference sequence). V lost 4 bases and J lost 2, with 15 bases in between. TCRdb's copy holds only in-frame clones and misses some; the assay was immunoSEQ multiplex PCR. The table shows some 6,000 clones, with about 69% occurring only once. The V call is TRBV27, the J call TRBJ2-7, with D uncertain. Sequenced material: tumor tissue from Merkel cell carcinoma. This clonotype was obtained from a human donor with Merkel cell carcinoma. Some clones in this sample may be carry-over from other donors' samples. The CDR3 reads CASSSPSLGTYEQYF. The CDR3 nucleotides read TGTGCCAGCAGTTCCCCATCCCTGGGAACCTACGAGCAGTACTTC.